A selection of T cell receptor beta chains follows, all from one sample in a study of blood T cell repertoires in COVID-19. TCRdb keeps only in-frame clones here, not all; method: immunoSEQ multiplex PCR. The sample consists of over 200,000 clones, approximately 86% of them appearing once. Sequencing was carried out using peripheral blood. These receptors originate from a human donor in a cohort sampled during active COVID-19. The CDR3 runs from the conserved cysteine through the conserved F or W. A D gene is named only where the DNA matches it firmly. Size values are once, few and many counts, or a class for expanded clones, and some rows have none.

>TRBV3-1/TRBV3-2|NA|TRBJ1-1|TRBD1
CASSQDRGTEAFF
TGTGCCAGCAGCCAGGACAGGGGGACTGAAGCTTTCTTT
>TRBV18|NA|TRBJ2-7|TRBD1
CASSPSQGAPYEQYF
TGTGCCAGCTCACCATCCCAGGGGGCCCCCTACGAGCAGTACTTC
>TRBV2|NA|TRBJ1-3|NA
CASSYLNGDTIYF
TGTGCCAGCAGTTACCTGAACGGAGACACCATATATTTT
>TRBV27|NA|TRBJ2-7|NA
CASRDGTDWGEQYF
TGTGCCAGCAGAGACGGGACTGACTGGGGGGAACAGTACTTC
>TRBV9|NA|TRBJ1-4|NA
CASSPPRSGTGEEKLFF
TGTGCCAGCAGCCCCCCCCGTTCTGGGACTGGAGAGGAAAAACTGTTTTTT
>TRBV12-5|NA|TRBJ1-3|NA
CASGPQTSGNTIYF
TGTGCTAGTGGACCACAGACCTCTGGAAACACCATATATTTT
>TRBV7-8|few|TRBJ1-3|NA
CASSLGWGGVGNTIYF
TGTGCCAGCAGCTTAGGCTGGGGGGGCGTCGGAAACACCATATATTTT
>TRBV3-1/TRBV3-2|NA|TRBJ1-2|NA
CASSQFRVYGYTF
TGTGCCAGCAGCCAATTTCGAGTATATGGCTACACCTTC
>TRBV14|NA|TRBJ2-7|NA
CASSQTGSGYYEQYF
TGTGCCAGCAGCCAAACAGGGTCGGGGTACTACGAGCAGTACTTC
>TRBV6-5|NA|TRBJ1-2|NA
CASRSTPERGYTF
TGTGCCAGCAGGTCCACCCCGGAGAGGGGCTACACCTTC
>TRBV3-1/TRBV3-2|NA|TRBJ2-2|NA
CASSQTWELFF
TGTGCCAGCAGCCAAACATGGGAGCTGTTTTTT
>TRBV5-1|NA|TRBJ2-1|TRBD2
CASSSPLAGAPYNEQFF
TGCGCCAGCAGCTCGCCCCTAGCGGGAGCCCCCTACAATGAGCAGTTCTTC
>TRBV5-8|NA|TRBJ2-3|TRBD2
CASSWGIAGITDTQYF
TGTGCCAGCAGCTGGGGAATAGCGGGGATCACAGATACGCAGTATTTT
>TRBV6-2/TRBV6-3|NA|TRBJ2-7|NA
CASSWGLTYEQYF
TGTGCCAGCAGTTGGGGACTGACCTACGAGCAGTACTTC
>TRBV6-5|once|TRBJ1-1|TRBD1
CASIQGGVNTEAFF
TGTGCCAGTATACAGGGGGGAGTGAACACTGAAGCTTTCTTT
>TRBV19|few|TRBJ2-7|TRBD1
CASSTGTGPEQYF
TGTGCCAGTAGTACCGGGACAGGGCCCGAGCAGTACTTC
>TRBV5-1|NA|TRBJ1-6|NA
CASSLEGRYNSPLHF
TGCGCCAGCAGCTTGGAAGGGAGGTATAATTCACCCCTTCACTTT
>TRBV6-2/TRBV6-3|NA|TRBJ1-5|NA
CASSYPLSGFMGGQPQHF
TGTGCCAGCAGTTATCCCCTCTCCGGGTTTATGGGAGGACAGCCCCAGCATTTT
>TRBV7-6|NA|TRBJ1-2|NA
CASSLDGGRGYTF
TGTGCCAGCAGCTTAGATGGCGGGAGGGGCTACACCTTC
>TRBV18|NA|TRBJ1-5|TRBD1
CASSPSAGGTGRQPQHF
TGTGCCAGCTCACCTTCCGCAGGGGGAACAGGGCGTCAGCCCCAGCATTTT
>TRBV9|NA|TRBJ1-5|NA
CASSVGQGDQPQHF
TGTGCCAGCAGCGTAGGCCAGGGTGATCAGCCCCAGCATTTT
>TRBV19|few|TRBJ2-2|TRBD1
CASGDRLLPHTGELFF
TGTGCCAGTGGGGACAGGCTTCTTCCTCACACCGGGGAGCTGTTTTTT
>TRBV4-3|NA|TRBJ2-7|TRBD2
CASSQALVVGGSYEQYF
TGCGCCAGCAGCCAGGCCCTTGTAGTGGGGGGGTCCTACGAGCAGTACTTC
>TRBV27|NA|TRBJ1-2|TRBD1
CASSTSRDRGRGYTF
TGTGCCAGCAGTACCTCCCGGGACAGGGGAAGGGGCTACACCTTC
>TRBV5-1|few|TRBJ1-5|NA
CASSLQGGNQPQHF
TGCGCCAGCAGCTTGCAAGGGGGCAATCAGCCCCAGCATTTT
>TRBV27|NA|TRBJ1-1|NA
CASSFRGRGTEAFF
TGTGCCAGCAGTTTCCGCGGGAGGGGCACTGAAGCTTTCTTT
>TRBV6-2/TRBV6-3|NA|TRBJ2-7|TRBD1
CASSRPPGQGTYEQYF
TGTGCCAGCAGTCGCCCTCCGGGACAGGGGACCTACGAGCAGTACTTC